The 10 T cell receptor beta chains below were found in one sample sequenced in a study of blood T cell repertoires in COVID-19. Only in-frame clones appear in the TCRdb table, and some are missing; sequencing was by immunoSEQ multiplex PCR. The table lists around 330,000 clones, roughly nine tenths of them singletons, with 2% to 3% in the top ten. The sample comprised PBMCs or T cells enriched from blood (not recorded which). These receptors originate from a man aged 55 to 70 who had recovered from COVID-19.

This clone was observed a single time. This chain connects TRBV11-2 to TRBJ2-1, with TRBD2 as a possible D gene (5 bases). Trimming removed 5 bases at V and 5 bases at J, with 10 bases between. The CDR3 runs to 13 residues. Germline-derived CDR1 and CDR2 are SGHAT and FQNNGV. CDR3 residues: CASSKSGNNEQFF. In DNA, the CDR3 is TGTGCCAGCAGCAAGTCGGGGAACAATGAGCAGTTCTTC. Based on the CDR3 plus reference TRBV11-2 and TRBJ2-1, the full variable domain is EAGVAQSPRYKIIEKRQSVAFWCNPISGHATLYWYQQILGQGPKLLIQFQNNGVVDDSQLPKDRFSAERLKGVDSTLKIQPAKLEDSAVYLCASSKSGNNEQFFGPGTRLTVL.

The chain recombines TRBV7-9 with TRBJ2-2; the match to TRBD1 covers 8 bases. CDR3 length: 15 amino acids. V shed 6 bases, J shed 2 bases, and the junction held 5 bases outside the gene matches. Germline V gene data show CDR1 as SEHNR and CDR2 as FQNEAQ (reference sequence). In DNA, the CDR3 is TGTGCCAGCAGAACCGGGACAGGAAACACCGGGGAGCTGTTTTTT. This codes for CASRTGTGNTGELFF. Full variable domain (rest looked up from reference TRBV7-9 and TRBJ2-2): DTGVSQNPRHKITKRGQNVTFRCDPISEHNRLYWYRQTLGQGPEFLTYFQNEAQLEKSRLLSDRFSAERPKGSFSTLEIQRTEQGDSAMYLCASRTGTGNTGELFFGEGSRLTVL.

The V and J genes are TRBV6-1 and TRBJ1-2; 7 bases align to TRBD1. The CDR3 length is 12 residues. Trimming at V came to 5 bases and at J to 9 bases, leaving 6 bases not matched to a gene. Germline CDR1 reads MNHNS; CDR2 reads SASEGT. The chain's CDR3 is CASSSPTGSYTF. The CDR3, as DNA: TGTGCCAGCAGTTCCCCGACAGGGAGCTACACCTTC.

In this sample, this clone turned up a few times. The chain employs TRBV19 and TRBJ1-6; D is ambiguous. Germline V gives CDR1 LNHDA, CDR2 SQIVND (reference sequence). The length of the CDR3 is 17 residues. V was pared by 0 bases and J by 7 bases, with 16 bases between. The CDR3 spells CASSIEFSRVGNSPLHF. In DNA, the CDR3 is TGTGCCAGTAGTATAGAATTTTCGCGGGTTGGGAATTCACCCCTCCACTTT.

V is TRBV5-4 and J is TRBJ2-5; 10 bases agree with TRBD2. The CDR3 runs to 17 residues. The germline V gene has CDR1 SGHNT and CDR2 YYREEE (reference sequence). V was clipped by 4 bases and J by 1 base; unmatched bases: 10. As DNA, the CDR3 is TGTGCCAGCAGCCCCGACCCTAGCGGGGGCGGCCAAGAGACCCAGTACTTC. It yields the protein CASSPDPSGGGQETQYF.

This chain uses TRBV5-1 with TRBJ2-7, with 10 bases aligning to TRBD1. The CDR3 is made up of 13 amino acids. The V and J ends lost 3 bases and 3 bases, in that order; junction bases with no gene match: 0. Germline V lookup: CDR1 SGHRS, CDR2 YFSETQ. The CDR3 DNA reads TGCGCCAGCAGCTGGGACAGGGGCTACGAGCAGTACTTC. Translating gives CASSWDRGYEQYF.

The chain recombines TRBV7-3 with TRBJ2-2; a weak D match, TRBD2 (5 bases). Looked up from germline, CDR1 is SGHTA and CDR2 is FQGTGA. The CDR3 consists of 16 residues. Trimming took 2 bases from V and 6 from J, leaving 16 bases between them. DNA for the CDR3: TGTGCCAGCAGCTTACATCCGATAGCGCCCCCCGGGGAGCTGTTTTTT. Translating it yields CASSLHPIAPPGELFF.

This clone was seen once. The chain links TRBV5-5 to TRBJ1-6, with 7 positions matching TRBD1. CDR3 size: 14 residues. Trimming at V came to 4 bases and at J to 10 bases, leaving 8 bases not matched to a gene. Germline V gene sequence: CDR1 SGHKS, CDR2 YYEKEE (reference sequence). CDR3: CASSQGTVWSPLHF. The CDR3 DNA is TGTGCCAGCAGCCAAGGGACAGTATGGTCACCCCTCCACTTT. Using reference TRBV5-5 and TRBJ1-6 for the parts outside the CDR3, the full variable domain is DAGVTQSPTHLIKTRGQQVTLRCSPISGHKSVSWYQQVLGQGPQFIFQYYEKEERGRGNFPDRFSARQFPNYSSELNVNALLLGDSALYLCASSQGTVWSPLHFGNGTRLTVT.

V is TRBV11-2 and J is TRBJ2-5, with 7 bases aligning to TRBD2. From germline, CDR1 is SGHAT and CDR2 FQNNGV. The CDR3 contains 14 residues. V dropped 3 bases and J dropped 1; count of bases not matched to a gene: 2. For the CDR3, the DNA is TGTGCCAGCAGCTTGGGGACTACCCAAGAGACCCAGTACTTC. Its protein is CASSLGTTQETQYF. Variable domain in full (rest from reference TRBV11-2 and TRBJ2-5): EAGVAQSPRYKIIEKRQSVAFWCNPISGHATLYWYQQILGQGPKLLIQFQNNGVVDDSQLPKDRFSAERLKGVDSTLKIQPAKLEDSAVYLCASSLGTTQETQYFGPGTRLLVL.

CDR3 coding DNA: TGTGCCAGCAGTTACTCCTATGCGCGGTCCTACGAGCAGTACTTC. It encodes CASSYSYARSYEQYF. This chain links TRBV6-2 or TRBV6-3 with TRBJ2-7; D is unresolved. Germline loops: CDR1 MNHEY, CDR2 SVGEGT. Between the trimmed V and J ends, which lost 0 bases and 1 base, there was a span of 10 bases. There are 15 residues in the CDR3.